The rows below give T cell receptor beta chains drawn from one sample of a study of shared clonotypes between healthy human individuals. This table comes from immunoSEQ multiplex PCR, and its TCRdb copy is limited to in-frame clones, with some not included. The sample has around 2,000,000 clones, about 95% seen once. The specimen sequenced was naive CD8+ T cells sorted from blood. These receptors were taken from a man younger than 35 in good health. The CDR3 runs from the conserved cysteine through the conserved F or W. The order of the fields is J gene, V gene, clone size, D gene, CDR3 DNA, CDR3 protein. A D gene is named only where the DNA matches it firmly. Rows give clone size only sometimes, using once, few, many, or a class for an expanded clone.

TRBJ1-1	TRBV11-2	NA	NA	TGTGCCAGCAGCCCTCGCCGACAGTCTTCCGACACTGAAGCTTTCTTT	CASSPRRQSSDTEAFF
TRBJ2-5	TRBV9	NA	NA	TGTGCCAGCAGCCGAGAGGGGATAGAGACCCAGTACTTC	CASSREGIETQYF
TRBJ2-7	TRBV30	once	TRBD1	TGTGCCTGGCTTCTTCGGGACAGTTACGAGCAGTACTTC	CAWLLRDSYEQYF
TRBJ1-1	TRBV7-9	NA	NA	TGTGCCAGCAGCCCCTGGGACACTGAAGCTTTCTTT	CASSPWDTEAFF
TRBJ2-3	TRBV10-2	NA	TRBD1	TGCGCCAGCAGGGGGACAGGGGGTGCAGATACGCAGTATTTT	CASRGTGGADTQYF
TRBJ1-2	TRBV7-9	NA	TRBD1	TGTGCCAGCTCCCAGGGGGCTTTCTATGGCTACACCTTC	CASSQGAFYGYTF
TRBJ2-5	TRBV9	NA	NA	TGTGCCAGCAGCGACGAGGGACTGGGGGAGACCCAGTACTTC	CASSDEGLGETQYF
TRBJ1-5	TRBV7-2	NA	TRBD1	TGTGCCAGCAGCTATGGTCGGACAGGGTTTGATCAGCCCCAGCATTTT	CASSYGRTGFDQPQHF
TRBJ1-1	TRBV6-5	NA	NA	TGTGCCAGCAGCCTCAGGGGCTCCTACACTGAAGCTTTCTTT	CASSLRGSYTEAFF
TRBJ2-3	TRBV2	once	TRBD1	TGTGCCAGCAGTGATCGTTATGGACAGGGGCACACAGATACGCAGTATTTT	CASSDRYGQGHTDTQYF
TRBJ2-5	TRBV6-5	NA	NA	TGTGCCAGCAGCCTCTCGAGGGGCCCCCAAGAGACCCAGTACTTC	CASSLSRGPQETQYF
TRBJ2-7	TRBV6-5	NA	TRBD2	TGTGCCAGCAGTTTCAGCGGGAGCAACGAGCAGTACTTC	CASSFSGSNEQYF
TRBJ2-4	TRBV4-3	NA	TRBD2	TGCGCCAGCAGCCAAGGACTAGCGGGAGGGTGGGACATTCAGTACTTC	CASSQGLAGGWDIQYF
TRBJ2-7	TRBV6-6	NA	NA	TGTGCCAGCAGTTACCCAACAGGGGGGGGCCCCTACGAGCAGTACTTC	CASSYPTGGGPYEQYF
TRBJ2-4	TRBV2	NA	NA	TGTGCCAGCCTGGGGCAGACGGACATTCAGTACTTC	CASLGQTDIQYF
TRBJ2-1	TRBV7-3	NA	NA	TGTGCCAGCAGCTTAACACATCTGACGGAGCAGTTCTTC	CASSLTHLTEQFF
TRBJ2-1	TRBV4-3	NA	TRBD1	TGCGCCAGCAGCCATCCGGGACAGGGGGTGAATGAGCAGTTCTTC	CASSHPGQGVNEQFF
TRBJ2-7	TRBV7-8	NA	TRBD2	TGTGCCAGCAGCTTAGGGACTAGCGGGAACGAGCAGTACTTC	CASSLGTSGNEQYF
TRBJ1-1	TRBV6-5	NA	NA	TGTGCCAGCAGTCCAATTAGTAACACTGAAGCTTTCTTT	CASSPISNTEAFF
TRBJ2-7	TRBV18	NA	NA	TGTGCCAGCTCACCACCGGACCTCTACGAGCAGTACTTC	CASSPPDLYEQYF
TRBJ1-4	TRBV18	NA	NA	TGTGCCAGCTCTTTGGTCGGGCCTGCGACTGGTGAAAAACTGTTTTTT	CASSLVGPATGEKLFF
TRBJ2-7	TRBV7-8	NA	NA	TGTGCCAGCAGCTCCCAGGCTTCCTACGAGCAGTACTTC	CASSSQASYEQYF
TRBJ2-6	TRBV5-1	once	NA	TGCGCCAGCAGCTTGGAGATTTCTGGGGCCAACGTCCTGACTTTC	CASSLEISGANVLTF
TRBJ2-7	TRBV30	NA	NA	TGTGCCTGCGAGCCGGGCAGGGAGGAAGGCGAGCAGTACTTC	CACEPGREEGEQYF
TRBJ1-1	TRBV6-6	few	NA	TGTGCCAGCATCCCGGGAGGGACTGAAGCTTTCTTT	CASIPGGTEAFF
TRBJ1-2	TRBV27	NA	NA	TGTGCCAGCAGTTTATCCGCGGGGGCAGGGATACTCCCACTTTATGGCTACACCTTC	CASSLSAGAGILPLYGYTF
TRBJ1-2	TRBV6-5	NA	NA	TGTGCCAGCAGACCGACAGGTCCTAGGGGCTACACCTTC	CASRPTGPRGYTF
TRBJ2-3	TRBV7-2	NA	NA	TGTGCCAGCAGCCCCGGGACCAGCACAGATACGCAGTATTTT	CASSPGTSTDTQYF
TRBJ2-2	TRBV4-1	NA	NA	TGCGCCAGCAGTTTTCCAGGGTCCGCGGAGCTGTTTTTT	CASSFPGSAELFF
TRBJ1-2	TRBV4-1	NA	NA	TGCGCCAGCAGCCAAGTAGCCAGGGGCGGCTATGGCTACACCTTC	CASSQVARGGYGYTF
TRBJ2-1	TRBV2	NA	NA	TGTGCCAGCAGCCTAGTGTGGGGGGTGGGCAATGAGCAGTTCTTC	CASSLVWGVGNEQFF
TRBJ1-2	TRBV4-1	NA	NA	TGCGCCAGCAGCCCTGATCGGACAGTCTCTGGCTACACCTTC	CASSPDRTVSGYTF
TRBJ2-5	TRBV5-4	NA	TRBD1	TGTGCCAGCAGCTTCGGGACAGGGGGGGAGGAGACCCAGTACTTC	CASSFGTGGEETQYF
TRBJ1-2	TRBV6-5	NA	NA	TGTGCCAGCAGTTACCAAGAGGAGGGACGGAACTATGGCTACACCTTC	CASSYQEEGRNYGYTF
TRBJ2-7	TRBV19	NA	TRBD1	TGTGCCAGTGCATCACCGGGACAGTCCTACGAGCAGTACTTC	CASASPGQSYEQYF
TRBJ2-7	TRBV4-2	NA	TRBD2	TGTGCCAGCAGCCAAGGAGCGGGGGTTACCTACGAGCAGTACTTC	CASSQGAGVTYEQYF
TRBJ2-1	TRBV4-1	NA	TRBD2	TGCGCCAGCAGCCTTAAGGGACTAGCGGGAGGGGATGAGCAGTTCTTC	CASSLKGLAGGDEQFF
TRBJ2-5	TRBV9	NA	NA	TGTGCCAGCAGCGTAGCTTCGGGAGAGACCCAGTACTTC	CASSVASGETQYF
TRBJ1-2	TRBV2	NA	NA	TGTGCCAGCAGTGAAGCGCCCAGGGAGGAGTATGGCTACACCTTC	CASSEAPREEYGYTF
TRBJ1-1	TRBV30	NA	NA	TGTGCCTGGAGTACCCAGGGAAACACTGAAGCTTTCTTT	CAWSTQGNTEAFF
TRBJ1-2	TRBV30	NA	NA	TGTGCCTGGAGCGGCACCCTTGGCTATGGCTACACCTTC	CAWSGTLGYGYTF
TRBJ1-1	TRBV6-1	NA	TRBD1	TGTGCCAGCACCCAGTTGACAGGGTTTACTGAAGCTTCCTTT	CASTQLTGFTEASF
TRBJ2-3	TRBV7-9	NA	NA	TGTGCCAGCAGCTACACGGGGGCTACAGATACGCAGTATTTT	CASSYTGATDTQYF
TRBJ2-7	TRBV30	NA	NA	TGTGCCTGGAGTCCGGGACATTCCTACGAGCAGTACTTC	CAWSPGHSYEQYF
TRBJ1-4	TRBV2	NA	NA	TGTGCCAGCAGTGATCTCAGGACAGAGGAAAAACTGTTTTTT	CASSDLRTEEKLFF
TRBJ2-3	TRBV27	NA	TRBD2	TGTGCCAGCAGTTTTGGGCTAGCGGGAGGTGCAGATACGCAGTATTTT	CASSFGLAGGADTQYF
TRBJ1-1	TRBV7-8	NA	NA	TGTGCCAGCAGCTTCTTATCAGGAGCTGAAGCTTTCTTT	CASSFLSGAEAFF
TRBJ2-7	TRBV4-3	NA	NA	TGCGCCAGCAGCCAGCACACAGGGCCCCGAATGAACGAGCAGTACTTC	CASSQHTGPRMNEQYF
TRBJ2-5	TRBV28	NA	TRBD2	TGTGCCAGCAGTTTCGGGACTAGCGGGGTCCAGACCCAGTACTTC	CASSFGTSGVQTQYF
TRBJ2-1	TRBV7-9	NA	NA	TGTGCCAGCAGCTTTACCCGCGGGACTCCAGGCGATGAGCAGTTCTTC	CASSFTRGTPGDEQFF
TRBJ1-3	TRBV19	NA	TRBD1	TGTGCCAGTAGCCCGGGACAGACCTCTGGAAACACCATATATTTT	CASSPGQTSGNTIYF
TRBJ2-7	TRBV7-9	few	TRBD2	TGTGCCAGCAGCCAAACTAGCGGGCTGTCTCCCTACGAGCAGTACTTC	CASSQTSGLSPYEQYF
TRBJ1-1	TRBV30	once	TRBD1	TGTGCCTGGAGTAACAGGGGGCTAATGAACACTGAAGCTTTCTTT	CAWSNRGLMNTEAFF
TRBJ2-1	TRBV7-9	NA	TRBD2	TGTGCCAGCAGCTTAGTACTAGCGGGGGCCGCGAATGAGCAGTTCTTC	CASSLVLAGAANEQFF
TRBJ2-1	TRBV27	NA	TRBD2	TGTGCCAGCAGGACTAGCGGGATAGGTAGAAATGAGCAGTTCTTC	CASRTSGIGRNEQFF